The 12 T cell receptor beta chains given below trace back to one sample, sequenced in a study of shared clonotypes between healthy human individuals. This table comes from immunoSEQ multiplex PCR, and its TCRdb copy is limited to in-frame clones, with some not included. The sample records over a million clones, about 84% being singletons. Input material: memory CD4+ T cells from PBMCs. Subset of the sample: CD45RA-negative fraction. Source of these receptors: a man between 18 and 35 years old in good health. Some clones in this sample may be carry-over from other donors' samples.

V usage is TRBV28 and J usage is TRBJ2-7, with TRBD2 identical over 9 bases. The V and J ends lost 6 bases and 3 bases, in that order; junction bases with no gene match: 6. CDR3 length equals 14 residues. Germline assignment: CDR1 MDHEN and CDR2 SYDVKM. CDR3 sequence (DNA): TGTGCCAGCAGGGCGACTAGCGGACACTACGAGCAGTACTTC. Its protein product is CASRATSGHYEQYF. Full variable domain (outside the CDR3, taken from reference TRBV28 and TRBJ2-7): DVKVTQSSRYLVKRTGEKVFLECVQDMDHENMFWYRQDPGLGLRLIYFSYDVKMKEKGDIPEGYSVSREKKERFSLILESASTNQTSMYLCASRATSGHYEQYFGPGTRLTVT.

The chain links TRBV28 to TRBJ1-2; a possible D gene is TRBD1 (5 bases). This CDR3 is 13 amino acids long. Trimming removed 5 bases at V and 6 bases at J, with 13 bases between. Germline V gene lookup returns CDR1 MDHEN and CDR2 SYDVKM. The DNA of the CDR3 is TGTGCCAGCAGTCCACCGACAGTGAATGGCTACACCTTC. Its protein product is CASSPPTVNGYTF.

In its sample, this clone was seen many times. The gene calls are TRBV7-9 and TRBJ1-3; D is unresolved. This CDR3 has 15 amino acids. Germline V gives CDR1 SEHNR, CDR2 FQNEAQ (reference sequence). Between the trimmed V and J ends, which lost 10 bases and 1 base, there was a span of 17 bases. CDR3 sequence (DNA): TGTGCCATTCCGAAAGGCCGGGTATCTGGAAACACCATATATTTT. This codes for CAIPKGRVSGNTIYF. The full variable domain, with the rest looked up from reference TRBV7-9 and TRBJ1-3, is DTGVSQNPRHKITKRGQNVTFRCDPISEHNRLYWYRQTLGQGPEFLTYFQNEAQLEKSRLLSDRFSAERPKGSFSTLEIQRTEQGDSAMYLCAIPKGRVSGNTIYFGEGSWLTVV.

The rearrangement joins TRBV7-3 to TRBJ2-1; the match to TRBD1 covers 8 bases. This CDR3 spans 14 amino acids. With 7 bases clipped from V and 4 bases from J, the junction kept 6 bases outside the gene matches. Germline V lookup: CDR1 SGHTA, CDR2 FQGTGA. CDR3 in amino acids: CASTRDRQYNEQFF. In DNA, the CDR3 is TGTGCCAGCACCCGGGACAGGCAATACAATGAGCAGTTCTTC.

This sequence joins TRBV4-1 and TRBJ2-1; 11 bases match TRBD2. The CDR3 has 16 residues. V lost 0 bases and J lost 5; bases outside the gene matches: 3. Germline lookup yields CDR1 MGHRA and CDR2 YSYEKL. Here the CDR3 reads CASSQDMTSGNNEQFF. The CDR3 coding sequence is TGCGCCAGCAGCCAAGATATGACTAGCGGGAACAATGAGCAGTTCTTC.

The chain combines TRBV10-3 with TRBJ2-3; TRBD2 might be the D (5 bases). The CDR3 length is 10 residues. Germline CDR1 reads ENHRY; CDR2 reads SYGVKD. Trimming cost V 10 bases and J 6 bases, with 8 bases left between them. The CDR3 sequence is CATGGDTQYF. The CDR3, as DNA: TGTGCCACGGGCGGGGATACGCAGTATTTT.

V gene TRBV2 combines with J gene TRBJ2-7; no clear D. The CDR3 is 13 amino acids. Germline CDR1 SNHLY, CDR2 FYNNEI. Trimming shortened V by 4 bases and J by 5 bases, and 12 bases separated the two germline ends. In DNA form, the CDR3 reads TGTGCCAGCAGTGCAGCCAATTGGGACGAGCAGTACTTC. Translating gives CASSAANWDEQYF.

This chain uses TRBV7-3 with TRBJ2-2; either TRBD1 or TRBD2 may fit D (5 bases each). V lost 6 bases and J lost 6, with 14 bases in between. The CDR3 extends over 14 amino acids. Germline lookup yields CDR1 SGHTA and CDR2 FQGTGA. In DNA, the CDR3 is TGTGCCAGCAGGGACTCGACGGGACCCGGGGAGCTGTTTTTT. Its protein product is CASRDSTGPGELFF.

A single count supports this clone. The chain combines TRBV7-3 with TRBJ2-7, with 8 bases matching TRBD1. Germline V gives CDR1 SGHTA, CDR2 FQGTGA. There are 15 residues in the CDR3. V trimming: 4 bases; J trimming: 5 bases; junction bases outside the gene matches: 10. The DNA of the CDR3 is TGTGCCAGCAGCTCCCCCGACAGGGGAATCCACGAGCAGTACTTC. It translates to CASSSPDRGIHEQYF. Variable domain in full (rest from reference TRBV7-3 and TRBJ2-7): GAGVSQTPSNKVTEKGKYVELRCDPISGHTALYWYRQSLGQGPEFLIYFQGTGAADDSGLPNDRFFAVRPEGSVSTLKIQRTERGDSAVYLCASSSPDRGIHEQYFGPGTRLTVT.

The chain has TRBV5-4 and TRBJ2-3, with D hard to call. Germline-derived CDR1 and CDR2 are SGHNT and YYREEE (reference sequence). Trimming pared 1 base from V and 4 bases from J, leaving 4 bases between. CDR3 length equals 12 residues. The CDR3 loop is CASSLLSDTQYF. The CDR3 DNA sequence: TGTGCCAGCAGCTTGCTGTCAGATACGCAGTATTTT.

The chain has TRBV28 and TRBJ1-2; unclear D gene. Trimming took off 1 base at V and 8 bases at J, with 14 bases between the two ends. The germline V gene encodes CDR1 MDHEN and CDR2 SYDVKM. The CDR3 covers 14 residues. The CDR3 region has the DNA TGTGCCAGCAGTTTATTTGGGAGGGTGCTAGGCTACACCTTC. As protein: CASSLFGRVLGYTF.

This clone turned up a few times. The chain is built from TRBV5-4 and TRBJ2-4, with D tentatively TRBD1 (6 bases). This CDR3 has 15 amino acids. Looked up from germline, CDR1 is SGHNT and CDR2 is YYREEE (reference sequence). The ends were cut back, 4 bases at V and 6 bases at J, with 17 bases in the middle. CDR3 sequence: CASSQDSSTGNIQYF. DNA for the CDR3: TGTGCCAGCAGCCAGGACAGTTCGACAGGAAACATTCAGTACTTC.